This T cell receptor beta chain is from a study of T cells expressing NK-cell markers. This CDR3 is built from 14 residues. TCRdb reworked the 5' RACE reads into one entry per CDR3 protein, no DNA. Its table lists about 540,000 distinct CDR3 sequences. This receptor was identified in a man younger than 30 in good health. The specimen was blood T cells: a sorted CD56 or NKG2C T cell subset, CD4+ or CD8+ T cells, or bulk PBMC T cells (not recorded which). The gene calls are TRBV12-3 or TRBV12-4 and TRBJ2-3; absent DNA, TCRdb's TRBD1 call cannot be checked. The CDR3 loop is CASRLGQGTDTQYF.